Below are 5 T cell receptor beta chains sequenced from a single sample in a study of identifying expanded T cells in peripheral blood. Sequencing was performed with immunoSEQ multiplex PCR; in TCRdb, only in-frame clones are kept and a portion is missing. The profile shows tens of thousands of clones, roughly 80% of them singletons. The sample comprised blood. All receptors derive from a person aged 18 to 75 in good health.

V gene TRBV19 combines with J gene TRBJ2-7, with a possible D match to TRBD1 (5 bases). V was trimmed by 1 base and J by 2 bases, leaving 12 bases between them. The CDR3 sequence is 15 residues long. Germline V gene sequence: CDR1 LNHDA, CDR2 SQIVND (reference sequence). CDR3 DNA sequence: TGTGCCAGTAGTATAGTGCCAGGGAATCCCTACGAGCAGTACTTC. Protein sequence: CASSIVPGNPYEQYF.

The gene calls are TRBV7-9 and TRBJ2-2; 8 positions agree with TRBD1. After removal of 4 bases from V and 7 bases from J, the junction contained 8 bases not matched to a gene. CDR3 length: 15 residues. Germline-derived CDR1 and CDR2 are SEHNR and FQNEAQ (reference sequence). For the CDR3, the DNA is TGTGCCAGCAGCTCGGACAGGGAGAAGGTCGGGGAGCTGTTTTTT. This encodes CASSSDREKVGELFF. Supplemented by reference TRBV7-9 and TRBJ2-2, the full variable domain reads DTGVSQNPRHKITKRGQNVTFRCDPISEHNRLYWYRQTLGQGPEFLTYFQNEAQLEKSRLLSDRFSAERPKGSFSTLEIQRTEQGDSAMYLCASSSDREKVGELFFGEGSRLTVL.

In its sample, this clone was seen a few times. This chain links TRBV7-9 with TRBJ1-1; 7 nucleotides match TRBD1. The CDR3 contains 15 residues. V shed 3 bases and J 1 base; nucleotides not matched to a gene: 5. Germline loops: CDR1 SEHNR, CDR2 FQNEAQ (reference sequence). CDR3 protein: CASSLDGTANTEAFF. DNA of the CDR3: TGTGCCAGCAGCTTGGACGGGACAGCGAACACTGAAGCTTTCTTT.

This rearrangement joins TRBV2 to TRBJ2-1; the D is unclear. Trimming stripped 5 bases from V and 5 bases from J, with 4 bases between. The CDR3 totals 11 residues. CDR1 and CDR2 (germline): SNHLY, FYNNEI. CDR3 loop: CASSSDNEQFF. In DNA form, the CDR3 reads TGTGCCAGCAGTTCTGACAATGAGCAGTTCTTC.

The chain uses TRBV27 and TRBJ1-1, with D unclear. The CDR3 is made up of 16 amino acids. The V and J ends lost 10 bases and 0 bases respectively, with 21 bases between them. CDR1 and CDR2 from the germline V gene are MNHEY and SMNVEV (reference sequence). The CDR3 region has the DNA TGTGCCAAGCAGTTTGTAAGACAAGTGATGAACACTGAAGCTTTCTTT. Its protein product is CAKQFVRQVMNTEAFF.